These 20 T cell receptor beta chains came from one sample sequenced in a study of OX40 agonist ivuxolimab in advanced cancers. TCRdb keeps only in-frame clones here, not all; method: immunoSEQ multiplex PCR. The sample consists of approximately 84,000 clones, approximately 84% of them appearing once. The sequencing here drew on CD4+ or CD8+ T cells sorted from blood, taken in a trial of the OX40 agonist ivuxolimab. The receptor source for this set is an adult with an advanced solid tumor such as melanoma, head and neck, liver or kidney cancer.

V and J are TRBV19 and TRBJ1-1; 7 positions match TRBD1. J lost 3 bases, V lost 3 bases, and 16 bases had no gene match. The CDR3 has 18 residues. Germline V gives CDR1 LNHDA, CDR2 SQIVND (reference sequence). The CDR3 sequence: CASSMSVQHRGRDTEAFF. DNA for the CDR3: TGTGCCAGTAGTATGTCGGTTCAGCACAGGGGCCGGGACACTGAAGCTTTCTTT.

The V and J genes are TRBV25-1 and TRBJ2-6; no firm D call. The CDR3 is 17 residues long. V was pared by 3 bases and J by 2 bases, with 14 bases between. Looked up from germline, CDR1 is MGHDK and CDR2 is SYGVNS. In DNA form, the CDR3 reads TGTGCCAGCAGTGAGGAGCCAGGCGGAACTGGGGCCAACGTCCTGACTTTC. Protein: CASSEEPGGTGANVLTF.

This clone came up a few times. The rearrangement joins TRBV5-1 to TRBJ2-5; TRBD2 is a possible D gene (6 bases). From germline, CDR1 is SGHRS and CDR2 YFSETQ. This CDR3 spans 14 amino acids. V was cut by 3 bases and J by 4 bases, with 13 bases left in between. CDR3: CASSSRTTSETQYF. In DNA, the CDR3 is TGCGCCAGCAGCTCCCGGACTACCTCAGAGACCCAGTACTTC.

The rearrangement links TRBV4-1 to TRBJ2-1, with D maybe TRBD1 (6 bases). V was cut by 3 bases and J by 5 bases, with 20 bases left in between. Germline CDR1 and CDR2: MGHRA and YSYEKL. The CDR3 is made up of 17 amino acids. In nucleotides, the CDR3 is TGCGCCAGCAGCCACTCCCTAGGGGGTTGGGAAAACAATGAGCAGTTCTTC. It specifies CASSHSLGGWENNEQFF.

V gene TRBV7-2 combines with J gene TRBJ1-5; a weak D match, TRBD1 (6 bases). The CDR3 runs 14 residues. With 1 base removed from V and 4 bases from J, the gap between germline ends came to 8 bases. The germline gives CDR1 SGHTA, CDR2 FQGNSA. This CDR3 reads CASSLVRGNQPQHF. CDR3 in DNA: TGTGCCAGCAGCTTAGTCAGGGGAAATCAGCCCCAGCATTTT.

This clone was counted between two and nine times. This sequence joins TRBV5-1 and TRBJ2-1, with 10 bases aligning to TRBD1. The CDR3 consists of 15 residues. Germline CDR1 SGHRS, CDR2 YFSETQ. With 4 bases clipped from V and 7 bases from J, the junction kept 8 bases outside the gene matches. CDR3: CASSVGGQGTNEQFF. The DNA of the CDR3 is TGCGCCAGCAGCGTAGGGGGACAGGGGACTAATGAGCAGTTCTTC. Full variable domain (remainder filled in from reference TRBV5-1 and TRBJ2-1): KAGVTQTPRYLIKTRGQQVTLSCSPISGHRSVSWYQQTPGQGLQFLFEYFSETQRNKGNFPGRFSGRQFSNSRSEMNVSTLELGDSALYLCASSVGGQGTNEQFFGPGTRLTVL.

The chain links TRBV19 to TRBJ1-6; 8 bases map to TRBD1. With V trimmed by 5 bases and J by 15 bases, 6 bases remained unmatched. CDR3 length: 12 amino acids. Germline V lookup: CDR1 LNHDA, CDR2 SQIVND (reference sequence). CDR3: CASSGQGGRLHF. The DNA of the CDR3 is TGTGCCAGTAGTGGACAGGGAGGACGCCTCCACTTT.

The chain carries TRBV14 and TRBJ1-1, with 7 nucleotides matching TRBD1. The CDR3 contains 17 residues. Trimming cost V 0 bases and J 0 bases; bases outside gene matches: 7. The V gene's germline CDR1 is SGHDN and CDR2 FVKESK. This CDR3 reads CASSQDAGTALNTEAFF. The CDR3 DNA sequence: TGTGCCAGCAGCCAAGATGCGGGGACAGCTTTGAACACTGAAGCTTTCTTT. The full variable domain, completed using reference TRBV14 and TRBJ1-1, is EAGVTQFPSHSVIEKGQTVTLRCDPISGHDNLYWYRRVMGKEIKFLLHFVKESKQDESGMPNNRFLAERTGGTYSTLKVQPAELEDSGVYFCASSQDAGTALNTEAFFGQGTRLTVV.

The rearrangement joins TRBV2 to TRBJ2-7, with D maybe TRBD1 (6 bases). V lost 8 bases and J 0 bases, leaving 11 bases between the germline ends. The CDR3 totals 13 residues. Germline V gene sequence: CDR1 SNHLY, CDR2 FYNNEI. The CDR3 loop is CASQGLGSYEQYV. In nucleotides, the CDR3 is TGTGCCAGCCAGGGGCTCGGCTCCTACGAGCAGTACGTC.

This rearrangement joins TRBV7-9 to TRBJ2-5, with D perhaps matching TRBD1 or TRBD2 (5 bases each). The CDR3 is made up of 13 amino acids. V lost 6 bases and J 5 bases, leaving 13 bases between the germline ends. The germline V gene encodes CDR1 SEHNR and CDR2 FQNEAQ (reference sequence). CDR3 DNA sequence: TGTGCCAGCAGTTCCTCCGGGGACGAGACCCAGTACTTC. Protein sequence: CASSSSGDETQYF. Looking up the rest from reference TRBV7-9 and TRBJ2-5 gives the full variable domain: DTGVSQNPRHKITKRGQNVTFRCDPISEHNRLYWYRQTLGQGPEFLTYFQNEAQLEKSRLLSDRFSAERPKGSFSTLEIQRTEQGDSAMYLCASSSSGDETQYFGPGTRLLVL.

The chain couples TRBV21-1 to TRBJ2-5; whether TRBD1, the table's D call, matches the DNA was not checked. TRBV21-1 is marked as a pseudogene. This CDR3 comprises 15 residues. DNA of the CDR3: TGTGCCAGCAGCAAAGCGCGACAGGTTGCAGAGACCCAGTACTTC. Translating it yields CASSKARQVAETQYF.

The chain is built from TRBV7-2 and TRBJ2-3, with 9 bases fitting TRBD2. The CDR3 has 17 residues. Trimming took 5 bases from V and 4 from J; bases not matched to a gene: 13. CDR1 is SGHTA, CDR2 FQGNSA, per germline. CDR3 amino acids: CASSTRFAGGPPDTQYF. In DNA form, the CDR3 reads TGTGCCAGCAGCACAAGATTTGCGGGGGGGCCCCCAGATACGCAGTATTTT.

This rearrangement joins TRBV27 to TRBJ1-6, with 8 nucleotides matching TRBD1. With V trimmed by 4 bases and J by 1 base, 6 bases remained unmatched. CDR1 and CDR2 (germline): MNHEY, SMNVEV (reference sequence). The CDR3 is made up of 17 amino acids. The CDR3 DNA sequence: TGTGCCAGCAGTTCGACAGGGGTCGGATCCTATAATTCACCCCTCCACTTT. This sequence encodes CASSSTGVGSYNSPLHF.

The gene calls are TRBV15 and TRBJ1-4, with D unclear. V was pared by 1 base and J by 5 bases, with 5 bases between. Per germline, CDR1 LNHNV and CDR2 YYDKDF (reference sequence). CDR3 length: 13 amino acids. The CDR3 loop reads CATSRARNEKLFF. In nucleotides, the CDR3 is TGTGCCACCAGCAGAGCCAGAAATGAAAAACTGTTTTTT.

This clone was observed a single time. This chain joins TRBV6-5 and TRBJ2-4; TRBD2 might be the D (5 bases). The CDR3 runs to 13 residues. Germline V CDR1 and CDR2: MNHEY, SVGAGI. Trimming removed 5 bases at V and 7 bases at J, with 12 bases between. The CDR3 loop is CASSARTGNIQYF. The CDR3 coding sequence is TGTGCCAGCAGTGCTCGGACGGGGAACATTCAGTACTTC.

The CDR3 loop is CASSTDRGADTIYF. The CDR3 nucleotides read TGTGCCAGCAGCACGGACAGGGGGGCGGACACCATATATTTT. The V and J genes are TRBV7-9 and TRBJ1-3; 10 bases line up with TRBD1. There are 14 residues in the CDR3. The V gene's germline CDR1 is SEHNR and CDR2 FQNEAQ (reference sequence). V gave up 5 bases and J gave up 8 bases; unmatched junction bases: 6.

The rearrangement links TRBV2 to TRBJ2-2; D may match TRBD1 or TRBD2 (6 bases each). CDR3 length: 13 residues. Deletions cut 7 bases from V and 4 bases from J, with 10 bases between. Germline V lookup: CDR1 SNHLY, CDR2 FYNNEI. This CDR3 is CASKGGPTGELFF. In DNA, the CDR3 is TGTGCCAGCAAGGGGGGCCCCACCGGGGAGCTGTTTTTT.

This chain uses TRBV5-6 with TRBJ2-1; 9 positions agree with TRBD2. Trimming removed 4 bases from V and 10 bases from J; junction bases left unmatched: 15. The CDR3 has 16 residues. The germline CDR1 and CDR2 sequences are SGHDT and YYEEEE. The CDR3 is CASSGGAGTSKGEQFF. The CDR3 bases are TGTGCCAGCAGCGGGGGGGCCGGGACTAGCAAGGGGGAGCAGTTCTTC.

CDR3 protein: CARSLVPGAGELFF. The CDR3 DNA is TGTGCCAGAAGCTTGGTGCCAGGGGCCGGGGAGCTGTTTTTT. The genes are TRBV5-3 and TRBJ2-2; TRBD1 might be the D (6 bases). Being an ORF, TRBV5-3 has a function that is uncertain. The CDR3 contains 14 residues. Trimming took 0 bases from V and 6 from J, leaving 9 bases between them.

V and J are TRBV6-5 and TRBJ1-2; 8 bases agree with TRBD1. V lost 4 bases to trimming and J lost 4 bases; unmatched junction nucleotides: 11. This CDR3 contains 16 residues. Germline-derived CDR1 and CDR2 are MNHEY and SVGAGI. The CDR3: CASSLKATGASYGYTF. CDR3 sequence (DNA): TGTGCCAGCAGTTTAAAGGCGACAGGGGCTAGCTATGGCTACACCTTC.